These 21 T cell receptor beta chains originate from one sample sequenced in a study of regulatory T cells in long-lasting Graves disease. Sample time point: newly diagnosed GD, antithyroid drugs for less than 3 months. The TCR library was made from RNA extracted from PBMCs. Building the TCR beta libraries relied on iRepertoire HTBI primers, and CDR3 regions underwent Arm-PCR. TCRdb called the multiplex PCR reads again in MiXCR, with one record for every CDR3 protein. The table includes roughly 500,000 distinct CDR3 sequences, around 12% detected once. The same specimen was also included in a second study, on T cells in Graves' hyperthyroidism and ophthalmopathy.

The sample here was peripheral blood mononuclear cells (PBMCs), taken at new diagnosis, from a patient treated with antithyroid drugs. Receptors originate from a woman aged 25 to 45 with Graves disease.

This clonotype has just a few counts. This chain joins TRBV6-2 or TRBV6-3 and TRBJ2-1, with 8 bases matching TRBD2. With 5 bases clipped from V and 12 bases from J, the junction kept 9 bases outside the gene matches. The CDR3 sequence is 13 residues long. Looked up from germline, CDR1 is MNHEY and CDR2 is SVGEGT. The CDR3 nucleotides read TGTGCCAGCAGTCAGACCCCCGCGGGAGGGCAGTTCTTC. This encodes CASSQTPAGGQFF.

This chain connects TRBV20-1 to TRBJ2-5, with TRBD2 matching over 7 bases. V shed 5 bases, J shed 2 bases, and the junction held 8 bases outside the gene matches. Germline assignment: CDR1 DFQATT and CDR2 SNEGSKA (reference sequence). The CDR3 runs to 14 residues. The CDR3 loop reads CSAFRQGGQETQYF. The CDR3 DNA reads TGCAGTGCTTTCCGTCAGGGAGGGCAAGAGACCCAGTACTTC.

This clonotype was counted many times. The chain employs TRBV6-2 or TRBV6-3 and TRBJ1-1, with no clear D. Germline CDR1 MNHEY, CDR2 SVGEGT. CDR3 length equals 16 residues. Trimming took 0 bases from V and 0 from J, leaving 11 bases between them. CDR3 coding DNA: TGTGCCAGCAGTTACTCGATTCCGCTCATGAACACTGAAGCTTTCTTT. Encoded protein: CASSYSIPLMNTEAFF.

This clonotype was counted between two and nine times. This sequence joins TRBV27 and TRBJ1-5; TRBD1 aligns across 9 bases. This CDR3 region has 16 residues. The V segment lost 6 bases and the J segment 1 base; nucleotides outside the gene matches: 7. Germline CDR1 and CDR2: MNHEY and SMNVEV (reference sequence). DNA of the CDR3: TGTGCCAGCAGCTTCACAGGGGGCCCCAGCAATCAGCCCCAGCATTTT. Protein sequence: CASSFTGGPSNQPQHF.

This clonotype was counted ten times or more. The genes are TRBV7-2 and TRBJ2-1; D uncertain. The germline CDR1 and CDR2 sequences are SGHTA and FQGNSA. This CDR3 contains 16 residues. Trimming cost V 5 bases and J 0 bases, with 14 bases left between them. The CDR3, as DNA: TGTGCCAGCAGCGGCCGGTGGGGTAGCTCCTACAATGAGCAGTTCTTC. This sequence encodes CASSGRWGSSYNEQFF.

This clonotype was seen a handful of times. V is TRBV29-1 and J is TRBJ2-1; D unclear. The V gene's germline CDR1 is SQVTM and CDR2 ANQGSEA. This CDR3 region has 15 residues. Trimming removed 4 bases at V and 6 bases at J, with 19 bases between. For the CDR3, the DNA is TGCAGCGTTGGGGAAAGGCTACTTGCTCTCAATGAGCAGTTCTTC. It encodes CSVGERLLALNEQFF.

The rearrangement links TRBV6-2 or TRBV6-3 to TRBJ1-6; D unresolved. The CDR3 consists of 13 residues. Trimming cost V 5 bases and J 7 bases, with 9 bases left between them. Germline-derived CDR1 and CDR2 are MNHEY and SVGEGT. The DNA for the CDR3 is TGTGCCAGCAGTATTTACCAGAATTCACCCCTCCACTTT. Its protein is CASSIYQNSPLHF.

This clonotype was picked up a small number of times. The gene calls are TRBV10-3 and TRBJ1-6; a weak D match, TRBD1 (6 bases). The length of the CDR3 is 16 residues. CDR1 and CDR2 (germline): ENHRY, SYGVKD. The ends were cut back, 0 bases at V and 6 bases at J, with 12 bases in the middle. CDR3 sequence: CAISESTEGGNSPLHF. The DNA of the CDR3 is TGTGCCATCAGTGAGTCGACGGAAGGGGGTAATTCACCCCTCCACTTT.

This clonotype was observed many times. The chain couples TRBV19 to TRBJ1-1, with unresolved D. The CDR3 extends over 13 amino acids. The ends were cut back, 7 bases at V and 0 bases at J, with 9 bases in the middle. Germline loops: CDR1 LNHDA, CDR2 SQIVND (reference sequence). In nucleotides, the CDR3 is TGTGCCAGTAAAGAGCAGATGAACACTGAAGCTTTCTTT. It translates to CASKEQMNTEAFF.

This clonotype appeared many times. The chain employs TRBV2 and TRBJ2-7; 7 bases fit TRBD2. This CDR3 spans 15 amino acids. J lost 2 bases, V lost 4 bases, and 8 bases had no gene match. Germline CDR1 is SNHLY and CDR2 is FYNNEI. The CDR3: CASSGRLADPYEQYF. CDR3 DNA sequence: TGTGCCAGCAGTGGGCGGCTAGCGGACCCCTACGAGCAGTACTTC.

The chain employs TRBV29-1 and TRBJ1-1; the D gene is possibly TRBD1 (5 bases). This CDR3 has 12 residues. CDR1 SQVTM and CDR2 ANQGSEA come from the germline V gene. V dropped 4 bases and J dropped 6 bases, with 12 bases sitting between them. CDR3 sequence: CSVGGSGAEAFF. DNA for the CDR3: TGCAGCGTTGGGGGGTCGGGGGCTGAAGCTTTCTTT.

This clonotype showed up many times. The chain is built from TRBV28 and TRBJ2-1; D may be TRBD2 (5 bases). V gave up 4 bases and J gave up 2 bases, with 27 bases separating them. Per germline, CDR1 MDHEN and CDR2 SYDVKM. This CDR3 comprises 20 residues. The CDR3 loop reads CASSSPGKGALRKPYNEQFF. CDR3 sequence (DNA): TGTGCCAGCAGTTCCCCGGGGAAGGGAGCCTTACGAAAACCCTACAATGAGCAGTTCTTC.

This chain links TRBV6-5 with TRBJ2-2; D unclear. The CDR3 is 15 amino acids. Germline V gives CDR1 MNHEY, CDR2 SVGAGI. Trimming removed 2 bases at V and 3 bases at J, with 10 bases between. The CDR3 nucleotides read TGTGCCAGCAGTTACACCCCGAAGTACACCGGGGAGCTGTTTTTT. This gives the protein CASSYTPKYTGELFF.

The CDR3 DNA follows: TGTGCCAGCAGTCCATTAGCGGGATGGGATTACGAGCAGTACTTC. This gives the protein CASSPLAGWDYEQYF. The chain links TRBV6-2 or TRBV6-3 to TRBJ2-7; the match to TRBD2 covers 8 bases. CDR3 size: 15 residues. Germline CDR1 reads MNHEY; CDR2 reads SVGEGT. J lost 4 bases, V lost 5 bases, and 10 bases had no gene match.

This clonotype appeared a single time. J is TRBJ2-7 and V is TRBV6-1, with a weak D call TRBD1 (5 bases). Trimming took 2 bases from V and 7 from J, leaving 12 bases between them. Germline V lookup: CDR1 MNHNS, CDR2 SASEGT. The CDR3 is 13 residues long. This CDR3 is CASSEIGPGEQYF. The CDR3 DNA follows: TGTGCCAGCAGTGAAATCGGACCAGGGGAGCAGTACTTC.

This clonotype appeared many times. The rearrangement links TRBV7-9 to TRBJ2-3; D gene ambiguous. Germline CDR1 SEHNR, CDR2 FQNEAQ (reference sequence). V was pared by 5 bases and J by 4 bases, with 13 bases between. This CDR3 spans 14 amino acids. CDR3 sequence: CASSRPLLADTQYF. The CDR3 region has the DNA TGTGCCAGCAGCCGACCTCTTCTGGCAGATACGCAGTATTTT.

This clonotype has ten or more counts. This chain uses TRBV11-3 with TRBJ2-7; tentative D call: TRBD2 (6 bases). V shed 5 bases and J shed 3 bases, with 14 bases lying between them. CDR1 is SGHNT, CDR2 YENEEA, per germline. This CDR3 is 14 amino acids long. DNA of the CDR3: TGTGCCAGCAGCCTCCGGAGGGGTGGCTACGAGCAGTACTTC. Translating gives CASSLRRGGYEQYF.

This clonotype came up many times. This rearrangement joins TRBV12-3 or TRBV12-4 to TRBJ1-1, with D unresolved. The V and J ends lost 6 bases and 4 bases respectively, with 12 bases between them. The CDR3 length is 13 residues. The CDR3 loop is CASSPSIRTEAFF. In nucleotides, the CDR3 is TGTGCCAGCAGCCCTTCGATCCGCACTGAAGCTTTCTTT.

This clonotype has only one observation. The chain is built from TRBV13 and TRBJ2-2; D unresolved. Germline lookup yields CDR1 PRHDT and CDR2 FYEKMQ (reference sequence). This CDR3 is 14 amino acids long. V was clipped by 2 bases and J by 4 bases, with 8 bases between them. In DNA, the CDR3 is TGTGCCAGCAGCTTAAACCATCCCACCGGGGAGCTGTTTTTT. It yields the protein CASSLNHPTGELFF.

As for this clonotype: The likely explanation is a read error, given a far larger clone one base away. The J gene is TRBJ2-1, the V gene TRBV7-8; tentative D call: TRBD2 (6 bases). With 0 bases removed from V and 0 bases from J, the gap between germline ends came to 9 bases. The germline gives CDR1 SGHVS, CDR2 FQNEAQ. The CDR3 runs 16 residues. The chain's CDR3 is CASSLAGGNSYNEQFF. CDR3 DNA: TGTGCCAGCAGCTTAGCGGGAGGTAACTCCTACAATGAGCAGTTCTTC.

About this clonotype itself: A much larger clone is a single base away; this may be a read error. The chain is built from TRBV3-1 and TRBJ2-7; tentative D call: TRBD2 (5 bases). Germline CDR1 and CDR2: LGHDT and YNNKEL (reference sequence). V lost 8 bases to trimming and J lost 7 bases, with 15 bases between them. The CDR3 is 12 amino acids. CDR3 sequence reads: CASELIEGEQYF. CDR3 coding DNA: TGTGCCAGCGAGCTAATCGAGGGTGAGCAGTACTTC.